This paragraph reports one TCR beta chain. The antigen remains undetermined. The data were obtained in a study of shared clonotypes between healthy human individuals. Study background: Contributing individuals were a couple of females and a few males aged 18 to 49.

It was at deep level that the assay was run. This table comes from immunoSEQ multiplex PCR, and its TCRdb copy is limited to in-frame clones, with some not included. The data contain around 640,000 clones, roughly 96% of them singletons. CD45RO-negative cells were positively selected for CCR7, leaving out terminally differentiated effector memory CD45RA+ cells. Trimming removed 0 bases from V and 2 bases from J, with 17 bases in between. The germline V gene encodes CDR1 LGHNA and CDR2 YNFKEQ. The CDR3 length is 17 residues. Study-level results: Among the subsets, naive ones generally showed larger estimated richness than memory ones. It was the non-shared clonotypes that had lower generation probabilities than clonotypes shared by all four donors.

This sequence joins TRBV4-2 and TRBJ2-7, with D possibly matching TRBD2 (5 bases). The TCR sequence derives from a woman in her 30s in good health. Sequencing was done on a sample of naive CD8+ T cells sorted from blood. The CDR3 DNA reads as TGTGCCAGCAGCCAAGAAATGAGGGCTCAAGCAACCTACGAGCAGTACTTC. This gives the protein CASSQEMRAQATYEQYF.